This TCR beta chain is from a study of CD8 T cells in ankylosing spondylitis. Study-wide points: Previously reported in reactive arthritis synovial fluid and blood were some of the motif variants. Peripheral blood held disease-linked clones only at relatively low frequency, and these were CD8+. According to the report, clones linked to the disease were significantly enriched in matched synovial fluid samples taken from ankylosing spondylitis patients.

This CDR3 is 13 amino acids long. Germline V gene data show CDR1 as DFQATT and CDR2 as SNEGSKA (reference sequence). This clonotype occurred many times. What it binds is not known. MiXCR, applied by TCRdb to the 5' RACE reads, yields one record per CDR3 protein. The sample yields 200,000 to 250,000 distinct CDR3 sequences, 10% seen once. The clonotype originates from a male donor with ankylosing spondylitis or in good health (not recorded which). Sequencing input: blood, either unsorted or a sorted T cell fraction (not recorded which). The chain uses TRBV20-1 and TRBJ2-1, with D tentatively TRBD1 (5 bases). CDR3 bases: TGCAGGACCCCTGGGGCGCGGACGAATGAGCAGTTCTTC. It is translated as CRTPGARTNEQFF.